The 2 T cell receptor beta chains below were found in one sample sequenced in a study of T cell responses to AZD1222 COVID-19 vaccine. Measured with immunoSEQ multiplex PCR; TCRdb has only the in-frame clones, and not every one. The sample has about 140,000 clones. Sequencing was done on a sample of peripheral blood. The origin of the receptors is an adult in good health.

The V gene is TRBV30, the J gene TRBJ1-4; perhaps TRBD1 as D (5 bases). CDR1 and CDR2 (germline): GTSNPN, SVGIG (reference sequence). Trimming shortened V by 3 bases and J by 4 bases, and 12 bases separated the two germline ends. The CDR3 sequence is 14 residues long. The chain's CDR3 is CAWRGFGGNEKLFF. CDR3 nucleotide sequence: TGTGCCTGGAGGGGGTTCGGGGGTAATGAAAAACTGTTTTTT.

The chain has TRBV25-1 and TRBJ2-1; D is possibly TRBD1 (5 bases). The V gene's germline CDR1 is MGHDK and CDR2 SYGVNS. The CDR3 length is 18 residues. V lost 1 base and J 6 bases, leaving 22 bases between the germline ends. DNA of the CDR3: TGTGCCAGCAGTGAATCGACCTTCCCTCAGGGCATCGGCAATGAGCAGTTCTTC. The encoded protein is CASSESTFPQGIGNEQFF.